This T cell receptor (beta chain) was documented in a study of OX40 agonist ivuxolimab in advanced cancers. Study details: Previous treatment with anti-PD-1, anti-PD-L1 or anti-CTLA-4 therapy was allowed; over 35% had received some.

Study-level results: Relative to CD4+ cells, CD8+ T cells on average had more expanded clones.

Sequenced by immunoSEQ multiplex PCR; TCRdb stores in-frame clones only, minus some. The sample yields 40,000 to 55,000 clones, 88% seen once. As regards this clone: Its antigen is currently unknown.

The CDR3 covers 16 residues. CDR1 SGDLS and CDR2 YYNGEE come from the germline V gene. Trimming removed 0 bases from V and 1 base from J; junction bases left unmatched: 6. This sequence originates from an adult with an advanced solid tumor such as melanoma, head and neck, liver or kidney cancer. The chain carries TRBV9 and TRBJ2-5, with TRBD2 matching 7 bases. The sequencing used CD4+ or CD8+ T cells sorted from blood, collected in a trial of the OX40 agonist ivuxolimab. In DNA, the CDR3 is TGTGCCAGCAGCGTAGCTGTGGGGGGGTCCCAAGAGACCCAGTACTTC. Translating gives CASSVAVGGSQETQYF.